The T cell receptor beta chain described here comes from a study of cytotoxic CD8 clonotypes in ibrutinib-treated CLL. As for the study in general: Partial responses numbered roughly 25 and complete responses 2; after a median about 72 months, approximately 14 stayed remitted and 12 progressed.

Assay: immunoSEQ multiplex PCR; the TCRdb copy retains only in-frame clones and omits some. Among around 310,000 clones listed, just under 80% were seen once. Deletions cut 4 bases from V and 0 bases from J, with 1 base between. The CDR3 totals 13 residues. Germline V gives CDR1 SGHTA, CDR2 FQGNSA. The sequenced sample was PBMCs, obtained before ibrutinib treatment. This chain uses TRBV7-2 with TRBJ2-6; D is uncertain. The sequence was obtained from a human donor with chronic lymphocytic leukemia. CDR3: CASSYSGANVLTF. The CDR3 region has the DNA TGTGCCAGCAGCTACTCTGGGGCCAACGTCCTGACTTTC.